The rows below give T cell receptor beta chains drawn from one sample of a study of graft-versus-host responses after intestinal transplantation. Assay: immunoSEQ multiplex PCR; the TCRdb copy retains only in-frame clones and omits some. The sample has tens of thousands of clones, roughly two fifths seen once. This specimen was alloreactive CD8+ T cells from a mixed lymphocyte reaction culture, taken before transplantation. Every receptor here comes from a human patient who was an organ donor for intestinal transplantation. Both conserved end residues are trimmed from each CDR3.

J	V	CDR3
TRBJ1-4	TRBV27	ASRPYTPLDIPPTNEKLF
TRBJ1-2	TRBV19	ASSQGIYGYT
TRBJ2-2	TRBV10-3	ALRTSGSTGELF
TRBJ1-2	TRBV4-2	ASSQGTYGYT
TRBJ2-3	TRBV5-4	ASSLAGLVVTDTQY
TRBJ1-1	TRBV4-3	ASSRETQGWSEAF
TRBJ2-1	TRBV7-3	ASSLTGVVNEQF
TRBJ2-5	TRBV11-2	ASSLEGAWETQY
TRBJ2-7	TRBV25-1	ASSPWSVRREQY
TRBJ2-7	TRBV5-1	ASSLLTASYEQY
TRBJ2-1	TRBV4-2	ASSSGQGASYNEQF
TRBJ2-3	TRBV5-1	ASSLVGGRGDTQY
TRBJ2-7	TRBV4-3	ASSGRASGRGEQY
TRBJ2-7	TRBV6-1	ASSEEGFLYEQY
TRBJ2-1	TRBV7-8	ASSQDWLAGAIEQF
TRBJ2-1	TRBV6-7	ATARLAEPNFRNEQF
TRBJ2-5	TRBV6-1	ASDGLYSWGTQY
TRBJ2-7	TRBV5-5	ASSPGTPSYEQY
TRBJ2-1	TRBV20-1	SAPSYNEQF
TRBJ2-3	TRBV6-1	ASKAGPFEADTQY
TRBJ2-7	TRBV12-5	ASGSPYEQY
TRBJ2-2	TRBV6-1	ASSFVYTGELF
TRBJ2-3	TRBV4-3	ASSQEVSSGWGYPDTQY
TRBJ2-7	TRBV13	ASSLGGLYEQY
TRBJ1-5	TRBV5-5	ASSHLNQPQH
TRBJ2-1	TRBV6-6	ASIDGTSEQF
TRBJ2-1	TRBV10-3	AISESTSGYNEQF
TRBJ2-1	TRBV6-5	ASSYSNSGSYNEQF